This passage covers 27 T cell receptor beta chains from one sample sequenced in a study of T cells in localized non-small cell lung cancer. Some clones are missing from TCRdb's copy, which holds only in-frame ones; the method was immunoSEQ multiplex PCR. The table has tens of thousands of clones, around 83% seen once. The sample in question was PBMCs, obtained before any cancer treatment. The receptors shown here come from a man aged 35-75 years with stage II lung adenocarcinoma.

The V and J genes are TRBV7-8 and TRBJ2-7, with TRBD1 as a possible D gene (5 bases). Germline values: CDR1 SGHVS, CDR2 FQNEAQ. The CDR3 is made up of 14 amino acids. V lost 5 bases and J 4 bases, leaving 15 bases between the germline ends. CDR3 in amino acids: CASSRRGAGYEQYF. The CDR3 DNA sequence: TGTGCCAGCAGCCGAAGGGGCGCAGGTTACGAGCAGTACTTC.

The chain uses TRBV5-4 and TRBJ1-1; D is uncertain. Germline-derived CDR1 and CDR2 are SGHNT and YYREEE (reference sequence). This CDR3 region has 13 residues. Trimming shortened V by 4 bases and J by 1 base, and 8 bases separated the two germline ends. CDR3 in amino acids: CASSQPGNTEAFF. The CDR3 nucleotides read TGTGCCAGCAGCCAGCCGGGGAACACTGAAGCTTTCTTT.

Comment on this clone: Other DNA sequences in the sample encode the same CDR3. This chain uses TRBV11-2 with TRBJ2-5, with 7 bases matching TRBD1. Germline V lookup: CDR1 SGHAT, CDR2 FQNNGV. The CDR3 covers 15 residues. J gave up 1 base and V 0 bases, and 2 bases lay outside the gene matches. The CDR3 DNA is TGTGCCAGCAGCTTAGAGGACAGGACCCAAGAGACCCAGTACTTC. It encodes CASSLEDRTQETQYF.

The rearrangement joins TRBV6-5 to TRBJ2-7, with TRBD1 matching 11 bases. The trim removed 2 bases at V and 4 bases at J, leaving 4 bases unmatched. The CDR3 contains 15 residues. Germline CDR1 reads MNHEY; CDR2 reads SVGAGI. The CDR3 DNA is TGTGCCAGCAGTTACGATGGGACAGGGGGGTACGAGCAGTACTTC. Its translation is CASSYDGTGGYEQYF.

The chain employs TRBV7-8 and TRBJ1-5; D gene ambiguous. V lost 2 bases and J lost 3, with 5 bases in between. CDR3 length: 13 residues. The germline V gene encodes CDR1 SGHVS and CDR2 FQNEAQ. DNA of the CDR3: TGTGCCAGCAGCTTAAAGCTCAATCAGCCCCAGCATTTT. Translation gives CASSLKLNQPQHF.

This chain uses TRBV19 with TRBJ2-5, with TRBD1 matching 7 bases. The closer fit of TRBJ2-7 to the DNA end suggests the J call may be wrong. This CDR3 spans 14 amino acids. Germline values: CDR1 LNHDA, CDR2 SQIVND (reference sequence). The CDR3: CASSIGTASYEQYF. The DNA of the CDR3 is TGTGCCAGTAGTATCGGGACAGCCTCCTACGAGCAGTACTTC.

The rearrangement joins TRBV5-4 to TRBJ2-7; maybe TRBD2 (5 bases). This CDR3 is 14 amino acids long. V lost 2 bases, J lost 4 bases, and 13 bases lay in between. Germline CDR1 reads SGHNT; CDR2 reads YYREEE (reference sequence). CDR3 loop: CASSLSGTPYEQYF. The CDR3, as DNA: TGTGCCAGCAGCTTAAGCGGTACTCCGTACGAGCAGTACTTC.

This clone has a single count. This chain uses TRBV30 with TRBJ2-1; D not certain. The V gene's germline CDR1 is GTSNPN and CDR2 SVGIG (reference sequence). V dropped 6 bases and J dropped 8 bases, with 11 bases sitting between them. The CDR3 runs to 11 residues. The CDR3 DNA is TGTGCCTGTACCCCTAGGGATGAGCAGTTCTTC. Protein product: CACTPRDEQFF.

The gene calls are TRBV9 and TRBJ2-6, with no clear D. The germline V gene encodes CDR1 SGDLS and CDR2 YYNGEE. CDR3 length equals 15 residues. V lost 0 bases and J lost 2, with 6 bases in between. CDR3 bases: TGTGCCAGCAGCGTAGTAAGTGCTGGGGCCAACGTCCTGACTTTC. It is translated as CASSVVSAGANVLTF.

The V gene is TRBV19, the J gene TRBJ1-5; tentative D call: TRBD1 (5 bases). V was cut by 5 bases and J by 2 bases, with 10 bases left in between. In germline, CDR1 is LNHDA, CDR2 SQIVND (reference sequence). CDR3 length: 14 amino acids. Written as DNA, the CDR3 is TGTGCCAGTAGTTCCGGGGGGGGCAATCAGCCCCAGCATTTT. Encoded protein: CASSSGGGNQPQHF.

This chain uses TRBV11-2 with TRBJ2-1, with 7 bases aligning to TRBD1. Germline V gene sequence: CDR1 SGHAT, CDR2 FQNNGV. After removal of 5 bases from V and 6 bases from J, the junction contained 4 bases not matched to a gene. CDR3 length equals 13 residues. This chain's CDR3 is CASSTGTANEQFF. The CDR3 nucleotides read TGTGCCAGCAGCACCGGGACAGCCAATGAGCAGTTCTTC.

J is TRBJ2-2 and V is TRBV19; 7 bases line up with TRBD1. Germline V gene lookup returns CDR1 LNHDA and CDR2 SQIVND (reference sequence). Germline trimming cut 4 bases from V and 3 bases from J; bases unmatched to any gene: 8. The CDR3 totals 16 residues. The DNA of the CDR3 is TGTGCCAGTAGTAATACACAGGGGAGATACACCGGGGAGCTGTTTTTT. It specifies CASSNTQGRYTGELFF.

CDR3 nucleotides: TGCGCCAGCAGCTTGGTGGGCACCTACGAGCAGTACTTC. It codes for CASSLVGTYEQYF. The rearrangement links TRBV5-1 to TRBJ2-7; D unresolved. This CDR3 is built from 13 residues. Germline V CDR1 and CDR2: SGHRS, YFSETQ. The V end was cut by 0 bases, the J end by 2 bases, with 6 bases between.

V is TRBV4-2 and J is TRBJ1-2; 11 bases are a match to TRBD1. V was clipped by 2 bases and J by 3 bases; unmatched bases: 2. The germline V gene has CDR1 LGHNA and CDR2 YNFKEQ. This CDR3 region has 15 residues. The CDR3 here is CASSQMGQGDYGYTF. In DNA form, the CDR3 reads TGTGCCAGCAGCCAAATGGGACAGGGGGACTATGGCTACACCTTC.

J is TRBJ1-2 and V is TRBV5-6; D not resolved. Looked up from germline, CDR1 is SGHDT and CDR2 is YYEEEE. The V and J ends lost 1 base and 7 bases respectively, with 14 bases between them. This CDR3 has 14 residues. This CDR3 is CASSLSSLAGGYTF. CDR3 coding DNA: TGTGCCAGCAGCTTGTCATCCTTGGCAGGTGGCTACACCTTC.

The gene calls are TRBV7-2 and TRBJ2-5; the match to TRBD2 covers 8 bases. The junction had 4 bases not matched to a gene; V was cut back by 0 bases and J by 1 base. This CDR3 spans 16 amino acids. Looked up from germline, CDR1 is SGHTA and CDR2 is FQGNSA. CDR3 loop: CASSLASGGTQETQYF. The CDR3 bases are TGTGCCAGCAGCTTAGCGAGCGGGGGTACCCAAGAGACCCAGTACTTC.

This clone was seen a few times. The rearrangement uses TRBV9 and TRBJ2-1; 7 bases are shared with TRBD2. This CDR3 has 16 amino acids. J lost 4 bases, V lost 3 bases, and 10 bases had no gene match. Germline CDR1 SGDLS, CDR2 YYNGEE. This chain's CDR3 is CASSAPWGGIYNEQFF. CDR3 nucleotide sequence: TGTGCCAGCAGCGCACCCTGGGGGGGGATATACAATGAGCAGTTCTTC.

The chain links TRBV7-2 to TRBJ2-1, with 9 bases identical to TRBD2. The germline CDR1 and CDR2 sequences are SGHTA and FQGNSA. This CDR3 spans 19 amino acids. V shed 2 bases, J shed 8 bases, and the junction held 19 bases outside the gene matches. This CDR3 reads CASSLRGQVGLARVDEQFF. CDR3 sequence (DNA): TGTGCCAGCAGCTTAAGAGGACAGGTGGGACTAGCTAGAGTCGATGAGCAGTTCTTC.

This clone was seen a few times. The gene calls are TRBV4-1 and TRBJ2-2; D unclear. CDR3 length equals 13 residues. Germline V gene lookup returns CDR1 MGHRA and CDR2 YSYEKL. V lost 1 base and J lost 7, with 7 bases in between. The CDR3 DNA is TGCGCCAGCAGCCAAGCCTCCCTCGGGGAGCTGTTTTTT. It is translated as CASSQASLGELFF.

This clone was detected only a few times. The CDR3 here is CASSRPGTSGGAAKNIQYF. For the CDR3, the DNA is TGCGCCAGCAGCCGACCCGGGACTAGCGGGGGGGCGGCCAAAAACATTCAGTACTTC. The V gene is TRBV4-1, the J gene TRBJ2-4, with 16 positions matching TRBD2. The CDR3 covers 19 residues. The junction had 7 bases not matched to a gene; V was cut back by 4 bases and J by 1 base. Per the germline V gene, CDR1 is MGHRA and CDR2 is YSYEKL.

This clone was observed once. The CDR3 nucleotides are TGTGCCAGCAGCTCCGGGACTAGCGGGAGAGAGACCCAGTACTTC. Translation gives CASSSGTSGRETQYF. V gene TRBV11-2 combines with J gene TRBJ2-5, with 14 positions matching TRBD2. This CDR3 spans 15 amino acids. Trimming cost V 4 bases and J 4 bases; bases outside gene matches: 2. The V gene's germline CDR1 is SGHAT and CDR2 FQNNGV. The full variable domain, with the rest looked up from reference TRBV11-2 and TRBJ2-5, is EAGVAQSPRYKIIEKRQSVAFWCNPISGHATLYWYQQILGQGPKLLIQFQNNGVVDDSQLPKDRFSAERLKGVDSTLKIQPAKLEDSAVYLCASSSGTSGRETQYFGPGTRLLVL.

The V gene is TRBV11-1, the J gene TRBJ1-6, with TRBD1 as a possible D gene (5 bases). The CDR3 totals 13 residues. Germline CDR1 is SGHAT and CDR2 is FQDESV (reference sequence). V shed 11 bases and J shed 9 bases, with 17 bases lying between them. The CDR3 bases are TGTGCCTCAAACAAAGGAGGGGTTTCACCCCTCCACTTT. Translation gives CASNKGGVSPLHF.

The rearrangement joins TRBV28 to TRBJ1-2; no clear D gene. Trimming took 9 bases from V and 0 from J, leaving 5 bases between them. This CDR3 is built from 11 residues. CDR1 and CDR2 (germline): MDHEN, SYDVKM. CDR3 coding DNA: TGTGCCAGGGGTACTAACTATGGCTACACCTTC. Protein sequence: CARGTNYGYTF.

The rearrangement joins TRBV30 to TRBJ1-6; 9 bases are shared with TRBD1. The J segment lost 9 bases and the V segment lost 4 bases, leaving 4 bases of the junction unmatched. Germline V gene sequence: CDR1 GTSNPN, CDR2 SVGIG (reference sequence). The CDR3 is 13 amino acids. Here the CDR3 reads CAWTQGASSPLHF. CDR3 sequence (DNA): TGTGCCTGGACACAGGGGGCTAGTTCACCCCTCCACTTT. Combining the CDR3 with reference TRBV30 and TRBJ1-6 gives the whole variable domain SQTIHQWPATLVQPVGSPLSLECTVEGTSNPNLYWYRQAAGRGLQLLFYSVGIGQISSEVPQNLSASRPQDRQFILSSKKLLLSDSGFYLCAWTQGASSPLHFGNGTRLTVT.

V and J are TRBV19 and TRBJ1-4; TRBD1 matches 7 bases. CDR3 length equals 15 residues. V lost 8 bases and J lost 6; bases outside the gene matches: 12. CDR1 LNHDA and CDR2 SQIVND come from the germline V gene (reference sequence). The DNA for the CDR3 is TGTGCCAGTTCCCGCCGGTCAGGGGGGGATGAAAAACTGTTTTTT. It is translated as CASSRRSGGDEKLFF.

The CDR3 coding sequence is TGTGCCAGCAGCACCACAGCGAACTCGGCTGAAGCTTTCTTT. This codes for CASSTTANSAEAFF. V and J are TRBV7-3 and TRBJ1-1; D unclear. Deletions cut 5 bases from V and 6 bases from J, with 16 bases between. The V gene's germline CDR1 is SGHTA and CDR2 FQGTGA. This CDR3 has 14 amino acids.

The chain couples TRBV9 to TRBJ2-5, with D perhaps matching TRBD2 (5 bases). CDR3 length equals 15 residues. Trimming removed 0 bases from V and 4 bases from J, with 13 bases in between. Germline loops: CDR1 SGDLS, CDR2 YYNGEE. This CDR3 reads CASSVDGTRPETQYF. CDR3 DNA sequence: TGTGCCAGCAGCGTAGACGGTACTAGGCCAGAGACCCAGTACTTC.